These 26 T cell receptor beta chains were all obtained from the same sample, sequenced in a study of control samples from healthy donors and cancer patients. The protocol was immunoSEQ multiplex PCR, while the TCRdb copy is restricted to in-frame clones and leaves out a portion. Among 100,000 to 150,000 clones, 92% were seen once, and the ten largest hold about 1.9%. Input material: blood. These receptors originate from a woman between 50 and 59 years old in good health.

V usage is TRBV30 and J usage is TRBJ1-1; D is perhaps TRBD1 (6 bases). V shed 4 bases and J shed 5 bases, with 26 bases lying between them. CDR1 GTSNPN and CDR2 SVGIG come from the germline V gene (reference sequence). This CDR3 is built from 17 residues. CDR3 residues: CAWKVKGPQNRDTEAFF. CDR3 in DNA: TGTGCCTGGAAAGTAAAGGGGCCACAAAACAGGGATACTGAAGCTTTCTTT.

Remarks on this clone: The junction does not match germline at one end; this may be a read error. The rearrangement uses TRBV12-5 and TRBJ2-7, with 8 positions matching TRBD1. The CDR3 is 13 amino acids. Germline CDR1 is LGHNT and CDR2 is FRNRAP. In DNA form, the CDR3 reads TGTGCTAGTGGTTTGGTTCCCCCAGGGGGCCTTACCTTC. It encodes CASGLVPPGGLTF. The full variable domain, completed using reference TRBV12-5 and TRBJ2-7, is DARVTQTPRHKVTEMGQEVTMRCQPILGHNTVFWYRQTMMQGLELLAYFRNRAPLDDSGMPKDRFSAEMPDATLATLKIQPSEPRDSAVYFCASGLVPPGGLTFGPGTRLTVT.

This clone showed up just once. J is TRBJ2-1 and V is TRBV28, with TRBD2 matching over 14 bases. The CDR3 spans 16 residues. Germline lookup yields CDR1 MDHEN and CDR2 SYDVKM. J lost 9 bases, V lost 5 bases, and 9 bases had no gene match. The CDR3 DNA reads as TGTGCCAGCAGTCGAATGGGACTAGCGGGAGAGGTTGAGCAGTTCTTC. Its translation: CASSRMGLAGEVEQFF.

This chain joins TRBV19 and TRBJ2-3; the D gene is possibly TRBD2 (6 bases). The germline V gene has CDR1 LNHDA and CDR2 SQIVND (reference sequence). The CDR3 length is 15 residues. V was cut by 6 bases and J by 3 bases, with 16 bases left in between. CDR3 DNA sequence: TGTGCCAGTAGATACCGGGAGATCCGGACAGATACGCAGTATTTT. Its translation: CASRYREIRTDTQYF.

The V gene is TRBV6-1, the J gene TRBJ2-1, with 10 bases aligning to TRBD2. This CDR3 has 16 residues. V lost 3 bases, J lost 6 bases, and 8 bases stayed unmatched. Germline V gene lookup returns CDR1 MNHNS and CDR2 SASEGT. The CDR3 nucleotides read TGTGCCAGCAGTGAGTCCGCTAGCGGGAGCCTCAATGAGCAGTTCTTC. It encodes CASSESASGSLNEQFF.

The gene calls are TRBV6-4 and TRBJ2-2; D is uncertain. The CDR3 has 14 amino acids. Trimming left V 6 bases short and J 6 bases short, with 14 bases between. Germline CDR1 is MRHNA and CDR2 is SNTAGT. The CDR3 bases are TGTGCCAGCAGGGTGCAAGCTCTAGCCGGGGAGCTGTTTTTT. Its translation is CASRVQALAGELFF.

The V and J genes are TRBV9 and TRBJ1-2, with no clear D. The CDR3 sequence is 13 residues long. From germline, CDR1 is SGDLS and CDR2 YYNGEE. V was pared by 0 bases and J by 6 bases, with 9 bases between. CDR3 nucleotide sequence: TGTGCCAGCAGCGTAGCGGGCCTCAATGGCTACACCTTC. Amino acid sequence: CASSVAGLNGYTF.

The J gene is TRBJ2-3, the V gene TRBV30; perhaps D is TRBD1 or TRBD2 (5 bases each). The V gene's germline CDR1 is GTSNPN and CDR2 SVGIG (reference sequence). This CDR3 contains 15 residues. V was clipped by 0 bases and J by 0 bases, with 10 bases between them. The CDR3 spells CAWSVWGSSTDTQYF. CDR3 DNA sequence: TGTGCCTGGAGTGTATGGGGGTCTAGCACAGATACGCAGTATTTT.

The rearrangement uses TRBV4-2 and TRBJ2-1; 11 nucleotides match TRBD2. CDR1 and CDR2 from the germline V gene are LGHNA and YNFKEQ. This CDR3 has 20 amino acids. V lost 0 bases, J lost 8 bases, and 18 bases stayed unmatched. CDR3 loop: CASSQEPLAGGLVGRDEQFF. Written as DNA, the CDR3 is TGTGCCAGCAGCCAAGAACCTTTAGCGGGGGGGCTCGTAGGGAGGGATGAGCAGTTCTTC.

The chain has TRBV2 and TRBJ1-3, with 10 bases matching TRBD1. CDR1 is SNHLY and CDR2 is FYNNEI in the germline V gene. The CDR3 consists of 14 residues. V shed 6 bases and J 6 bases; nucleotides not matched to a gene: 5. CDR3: CASSGQGGLNTIYF. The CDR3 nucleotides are TGTGCCAGCAGCGGACAGGGGGGGTTAAACACCATATATTTT.

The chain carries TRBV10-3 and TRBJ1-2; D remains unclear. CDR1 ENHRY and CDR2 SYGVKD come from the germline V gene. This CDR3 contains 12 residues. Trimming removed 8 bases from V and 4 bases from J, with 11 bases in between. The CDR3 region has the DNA TGTGCCATCGGGGAGGGTAGCTATGGCTACACCTTC. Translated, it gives CAIGEGSYGYTF.

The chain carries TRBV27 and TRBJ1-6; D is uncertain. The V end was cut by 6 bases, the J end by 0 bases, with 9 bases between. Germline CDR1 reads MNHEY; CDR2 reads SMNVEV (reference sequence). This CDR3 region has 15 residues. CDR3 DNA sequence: TGTGCCAGCAGGCACCAGAGCTCCTATAATTCACCCCTCCACTTT. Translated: CASRHQSSYNSPLHF.

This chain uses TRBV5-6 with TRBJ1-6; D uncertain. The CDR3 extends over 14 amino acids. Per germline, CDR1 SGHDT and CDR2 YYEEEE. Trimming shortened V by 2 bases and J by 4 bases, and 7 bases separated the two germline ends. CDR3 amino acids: CASSFGRYNSPLHF. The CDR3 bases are TGTGCCAGCAGCTTCGGGCGGTATAATTCACCCCTCCACTTT.

DNA for the CDR3: TGTGCCAGTAGTATCTATTTGGGACACATCCCTGGCCAGCCCCAGCATTTT. Its protein is CASSIYLGHIPGQPQHF. V is TRBV19 and J is TRBJ1-5; possible D gene TRBD1, 6 bases. Deletions cut 3 bases from V and 7 bases from J, with 22 bases between. This CDR3 has 17 amino acids. Germline V gives CDR1 LNHDA, CDR2 SQIVND (reference sequence).

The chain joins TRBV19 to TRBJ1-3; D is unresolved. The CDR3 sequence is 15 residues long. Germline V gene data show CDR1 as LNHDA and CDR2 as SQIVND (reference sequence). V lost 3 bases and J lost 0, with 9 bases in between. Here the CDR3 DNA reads TGTGCCAGTAGTATTGCGGTATTCTCTGGAAACACCATATATTTT. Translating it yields CASSIAVFSGNTIYF. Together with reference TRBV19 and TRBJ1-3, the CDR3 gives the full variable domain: DGGITQSPKYLFRKEGQNVTLSCEQNLNHDAMYWYRQDPGQGLRLIYYSQIVNDFQKGDIAEGYSVSREKKESFPLTVTSAQKNPTAFYLCASSIAVFSGNTIYFGEGSWLTVV.

This CDR3 is CASSLGQGADTQYF. The CDR3 region has the DNA TGTGCCAGCAGCTTAGGACAGGGAGCAGATACGCAGTATTTT. The V and J genes are TRBV7-9 and TRBJ2-3; the match to TRBD1 covers 7 bases. This CDR3 is 14 amino acids long. Germline V lookup: CDR1 SEHNR, CDR2 FQNEAQ (reference sequence). Trimming cost V 1 base and J 4 bases; bases outside gene matches: 2.

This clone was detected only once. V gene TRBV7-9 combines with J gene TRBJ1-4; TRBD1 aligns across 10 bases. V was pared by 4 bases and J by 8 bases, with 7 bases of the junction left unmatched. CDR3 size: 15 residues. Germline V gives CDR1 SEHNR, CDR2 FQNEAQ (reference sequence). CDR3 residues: CASSSSRTGGEKLFF. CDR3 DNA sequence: TGTGCCAGCAGCTCATCCCGGACAGGGGGAGAAAAACTGTTTTTT.

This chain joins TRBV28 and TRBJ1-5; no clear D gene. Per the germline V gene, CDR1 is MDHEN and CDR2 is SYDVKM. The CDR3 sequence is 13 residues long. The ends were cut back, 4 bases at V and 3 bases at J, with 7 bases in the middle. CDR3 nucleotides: TGTGCCAGCAGTTCCACCATCAATCAGCCCCAGCATTTT. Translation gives CASSSTINQPQHF.

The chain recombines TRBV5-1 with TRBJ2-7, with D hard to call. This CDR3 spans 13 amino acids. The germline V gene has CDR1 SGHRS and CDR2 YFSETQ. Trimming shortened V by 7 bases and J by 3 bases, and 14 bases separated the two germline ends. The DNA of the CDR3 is TGCGCCAGCGGGCGAATTGGATTCTACGAGCAGTACTTC. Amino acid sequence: CASGRIGFYEQYF.

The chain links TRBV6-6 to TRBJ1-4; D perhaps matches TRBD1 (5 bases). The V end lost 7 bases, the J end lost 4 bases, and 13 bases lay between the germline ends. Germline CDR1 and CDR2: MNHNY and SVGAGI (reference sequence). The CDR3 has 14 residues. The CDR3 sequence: CASKGDGLNEKLFF. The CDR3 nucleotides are TGTGCCAGCAAAGGGGACGGCCTTAATGAAAAACTGTTTTTT.

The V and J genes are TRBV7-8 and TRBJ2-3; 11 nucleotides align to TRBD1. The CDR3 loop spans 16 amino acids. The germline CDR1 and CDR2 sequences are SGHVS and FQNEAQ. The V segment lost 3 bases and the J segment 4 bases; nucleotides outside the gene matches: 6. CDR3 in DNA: TGTGCCAGCAGCTTTAGGACAGGGGGCGTCGCAGATACGCAGTATTTT. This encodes CASSFRTGGVADTQYF.

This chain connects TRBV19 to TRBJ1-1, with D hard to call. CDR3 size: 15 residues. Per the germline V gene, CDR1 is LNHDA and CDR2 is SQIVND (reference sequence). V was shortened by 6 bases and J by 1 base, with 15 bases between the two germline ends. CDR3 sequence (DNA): TGTGCCAGTAGGGGCCCCCTGAGACCGAACACTGAAGCTTTCTTT. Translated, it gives CASRGPLRPNTEAFF.

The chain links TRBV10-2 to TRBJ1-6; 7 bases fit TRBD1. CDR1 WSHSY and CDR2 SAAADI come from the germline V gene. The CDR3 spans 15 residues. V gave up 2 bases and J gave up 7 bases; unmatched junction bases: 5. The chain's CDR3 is CASSESTGQNSPLHF. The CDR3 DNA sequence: TGCGCCAGCAGTGAGAGTACGGGACAGAATTCACCCCTCCACTTT.

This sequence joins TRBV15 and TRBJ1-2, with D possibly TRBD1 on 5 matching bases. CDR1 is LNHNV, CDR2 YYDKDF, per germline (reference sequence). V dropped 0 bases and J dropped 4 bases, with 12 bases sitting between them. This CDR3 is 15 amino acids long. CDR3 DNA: TGTGCCACCAGCAGAGAAAGAGGGGCTGGCTATGGCTACACCTTC. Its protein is CATSRERGAGYGYTF. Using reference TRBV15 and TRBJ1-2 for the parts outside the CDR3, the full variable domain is DAMVIQNPRYQVTQFGKPVTLSCSQTLNHNVMYWYQQKSSQAPKLLFHYYDKDFNNEADTPDNFQSRRPNTSFCFLDIRSPGLGDTAMYLCATSRERGAGYGYTFGSGTRLTVV.

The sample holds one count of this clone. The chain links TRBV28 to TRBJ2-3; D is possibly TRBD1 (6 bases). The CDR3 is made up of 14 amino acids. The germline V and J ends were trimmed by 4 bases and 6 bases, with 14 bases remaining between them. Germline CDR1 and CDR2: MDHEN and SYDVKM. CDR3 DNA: TGTGCCAGCAGTTCCCGACAGGCTCGGGATACGCAGTATTTT. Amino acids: CASSSRQARDTQYF.

CDR3 amino acids: CASSLVPWETQYF. The CDR3 bases are TGTGCCAGCAGTTTGGTCCCCTGGGAGACCCAGTACTTC. The V call is TRBV12-3 or TRBV12-4, the J call TRBJ2-5; D gene ambiguous. V lost 3 bases, J lost 5 bases, and 10 bases lay in between. The CDR3 runs 13 residues.